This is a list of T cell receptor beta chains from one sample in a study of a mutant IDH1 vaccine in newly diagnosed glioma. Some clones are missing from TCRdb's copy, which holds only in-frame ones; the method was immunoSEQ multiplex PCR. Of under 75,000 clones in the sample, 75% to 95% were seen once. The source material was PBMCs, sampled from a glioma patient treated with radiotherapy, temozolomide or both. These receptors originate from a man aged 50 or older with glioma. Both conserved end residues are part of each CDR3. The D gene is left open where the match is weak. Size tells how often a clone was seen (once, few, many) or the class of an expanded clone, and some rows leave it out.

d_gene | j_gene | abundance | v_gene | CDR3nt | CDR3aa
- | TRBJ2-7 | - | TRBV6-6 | TGTGCCAGCAGTTACGGTTTGAGCCGTGACTCCTACGAGCAGTACTTC | CASSYGLSRDSYEQYF
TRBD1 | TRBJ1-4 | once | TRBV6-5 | TGTGCCAGCAGTTTAGGGACAGAAGTTAATGAAAAACTGTTTTTT | CASSLGTEVNEKLFF
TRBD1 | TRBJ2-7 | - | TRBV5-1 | TGCGCCAGCACAACCCCCGGGACAGCCGTCCGCGAGCAGTACTTC | CASTTPGTAVREQYF
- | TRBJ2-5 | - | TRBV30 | TGTGCCTGGGGGGTTAGTGGTCAAGAGACCCAGTACTTC | CAWGVSGQETQYF
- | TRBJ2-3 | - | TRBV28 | TGTGCCAGCATACAGGGACGTACGAGCACAGATACGCAGTATTTT | CASIQGRTSTDTQYF
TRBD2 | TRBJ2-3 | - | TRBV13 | TGTGCCAGCAGCCCAACTTGGGGGGGGACCGTTGTTAGCACAGATACGCAGTATTTT | CASSPTWGGTVVSTDTQYF
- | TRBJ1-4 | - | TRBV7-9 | TGTGCCAGCAGCTTACAGACTAAAAAACTGTTTTTT | CASSLQTKKLFF
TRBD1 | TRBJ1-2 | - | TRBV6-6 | TGTGCCAGCAGACCGGGACAGGGCTCCGACTATGGCTACACCTTC | CASRPGQGSDYGYTF
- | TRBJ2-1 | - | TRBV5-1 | TGCGCCAGCAGCTTGGGCGGGGAGCAGTTCTTC | CASSLGGEQFF
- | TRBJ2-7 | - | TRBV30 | TGTGCCTGGAGTTTGGGCAGGGAGTACGAGCAGTACTTC | CAWSLGREYEQYF
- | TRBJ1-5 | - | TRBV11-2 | TGTGCCAGCAGCTTAAACAATCAGCCCCAGCATTTT | CASSLNNQPQHF
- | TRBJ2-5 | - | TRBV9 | TGTGCCAGCAGCGTACGGCCCGGGTTTCAAGAGACCCAGTACTTC | CASSVRPGFQETQYF
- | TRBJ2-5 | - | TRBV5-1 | TGCGCCAGCAGCCGTACGGGTGGAGGGGAAGAGACCCAGTACTTC | CASSRTGGGEETQYF